One and the same sample provided the 4 T cell receptor beta chains below, sequenced in a study of blood T cell repertoires in COVID-19 (dated by TCRdb to 2020 to 2021). Libraries were constructed by the immunoSEQ multiplex PCR assay. The table was pulled from immuneACCESS by TCRdb, which kept in-frame rearrangements only. Such tables lose some clones; where checked, under half of the loss comes from unresolved V genes, and the rest has no known cause. Across this sample there are approximately 28,000 clones, with around four fifths seen only once. Almost 8% of the sample is held by the ten biggest clonotypes. Sequenced material: peripheral blood. These receptors originate from a woman aged 70-85 years with active or convalescent COVID-19.

This chain links TRBV30 with TRBJ1-3; no clear D gene. The CDR3 runs to 13 residues. Germline loops: CDR1 GTSNPN, CDR2 SVGIG (reference sequence). Between the trimmed V and J ends, which lost 2 bases and 5 bases, there was a span of 10 bases. Written as DNA, the CDR3 is TGTGCCTGGAGTACGACGAGGAGAAACACCATATATTTT. Translating it yields CAWSTTRRNTIYF. The whole variable domain, filled in from reference TRBV30 and TRBJ1-3, reads SQTIHQWPATLVQPVGSPLSLECTVEGTSNPNLYWYRQAAGRGLQLLFYSVGIGQISSEVPQNLSASRPQDRQFILSSKKLLLSDSGFYLCAWSTTRRNTIYFGEGSWLTVV.

The genes are TRBV19 and TRBJ1-2; D is perhaps TRBD1 (6 bases). Germline CDR1 is LNHDA and CDR2 is SQIVND (reference sequence). Trimming pared 5 bases from V and 4 bases from J, leaving 14 bases between. The CDR3 spans 14 residues. In nucleotides, the CDR3 is TGTGCCAGTAGTGTTCCCGGGACACTCTATGGCTACACCTTC. Translation gives CASSVPGTLYGYTF. Looking up the rest from reference TRBV19 and TRBJ1-2 gives the full variable domain: DGGITQSPKYLFRKEGQNVTLSCEQNLNHDAMYWYRQDPGQGLRLIYYSQIVNDFQKGDIAEGYSVSREKKESFPLTVTSAQKNPTAFYLCASSVPGTLYGYTFGSGTRLTVV.

This chain connects TRBV19 to TRBJ1-5; D unclear. The germline V and J ends were trimmed by 7 bases and 2 bases, with 18 bases remaining between them. Per the germline V gene, CDR1 is LNHDA and CDR2 is SQIVND (reference sequence). The CDR3 extends over 16 amino acids. CDR3 coding DNA: TGTGCCAGTACGTCTTTTCGGGGTATGGGCAATCAGCCCCAGCATTTT. As protein: CASTSFRGMGNQPQHF.

This clone was recorded a few times. The rearrangement links TRBV18 to TRBJ2-7, with D perhaps matching TRBD2 (6 bases). Between the trimmed V and J ends, which lost 6 bases and 7 bases, there was a span of 19 bases. CDR3 length equals 14 residues. Germline CDR1 KGHSH, CDR2 LQKENI. The CDR3 loop reads CASSRDPLWREQYF. DNA of the CDR3: TGTGCCAGCTCGCGGGACCCCCTTTGGAGGGAGCAGTACTTC.